These 27 T cell receptor beta chains share one sample of origin, sequenced in a study of quantifying T cell responses using KT2 cells. Study in general: cDNA was made from DNase-treated RNA using alpha and beta constant primers.

A single-stranded UMI oligo with SP2 sequence was ligated to cDNA 3' ends. The first PCR ran 4 to 5 cycles with an equimolar RC1.1 and RC1.2 beta primer mix. From the UMI-ligation and nested PCR reads, TCRdb called clonotypes with MiXCR, one entry per CDR3 protein. The sample contains approximately 60,000 distinct CDR3 sequences, 9% to 15% of which appear only once. Sequenced: PBMCs spiked with cells of the T cell clone KT2. Receptors originate from a human donor.

The V call is TRBV2, the J call TRBJ1-4; 7 bases agree with TRBD1. Trimming cost V 7 bases and J 5 bases; bases outside gene matches: 10. Germline CDR1 and CDR2: SNHLY and FYNNEI. The CDR3 has 15 amino acids. The CDR3, as DNA: TGTGCCAGCAAGCCCGGGACAGCCTTAAATGAAAAACTGTTTTTT. Translated: CASKPGTALNEKLFF.

This clonotype was found a few times. The genes are TRBV7-9 and TRBJ1-4; 7 nucleotides line up with TRBD1. CDR1 SEHNR and CDR2 FQNEAQ come from the germline V gene (reference sequence). The CDR3 extends over 15 amino acids. Trimming at V came to 5 bases and at J to 5 bases, leaving 8 bases not matched to a gene. This chain's CDR3 is CASSQEGAGNEKLFF. The DNA of the CDR3 is TGTGCCAGCAGCCAGGAGGGGGCAGGGAATGAAAAACTGTTTTTT.

This chain links TRBV7-3 with TRBJ2-1; 9 nucleotides align to TRBD2. Germline-derived CDR1 and CDR2 are SGHTA and FQGTGA. Losses at the gene ends were 8 bases for V and 4 bases for J; bases not matched to a gene: 9. This CDR3 has 15 residues. The CDR3 reads CASSLELAGYNEQFF. The CDR3 DNA reads TGTGCCAGCTCACTGGAGCTAGCGGGATACAATGAGCAGTTCTTC. The full variable domain, rest sourced from reference TRBV7-3 and TRBJ2-1, is GAGVSQTPSNKVTEKGKYVELRCDPISGHTALYWYRQSLGQGPEFLIYFQGTGAADDSGLPNDRFFAVRPEGSVSTLKIQRTERGDSAVYLCASSLELAGYNEQFFGPGTRLTVL.

At least ten counts were recorded for this clonotype. V usage is TRBV5-5 and J usage is TRBJ2-7; D is undetermined. CDR3 length equals 14 residues. Trimming pared 4 bases from V and 2 bases from J, leaving 13 bases between. Germline CDR1 and CDR2: SGHKS and YYEKEE (reference sequence). The CDR3 nucleotides read TGTGCCAGCAGCCTGCCGGACGCCACCTACGAGCAGTACTTC. Translating gives CASSLPDATYEQYF.

This chain uses TRBV12-3 or TRBV12-4 with TRBJ2-3, with D perhaps matching TRBD2 (6 bases). The CDR3 is made up of 15 amino acids. V was pared by 9 bases and J by 3 bases, with 19 bases between. CDR3 region: CASYTDYTTTDTQYF. The CDR3, as DNA: TGTGCCAGTTACACGGACTATACAACGACAGATACGCAGTATTTT.

The rearrangement links TRBV7-2 to TRBJ1-2; unclear D gene. This CDR3 is 13 amino acids long. The V gene's germline CDR1 is SGHTA and CDR2 FQGNSA. V lost 1 base and J lost 2, with 5 bases in between. The CDR3 reads CASSLEGNYGYTF. The CDR3 coding sequence is TGTGCCAGCAGCTTAGAGGGAAACTATGGCTACACCTTC. Supplemented by reference TRBV7-2 and TRBJ1-2, the full variable domain reads GAGVSQSPSNKVTEKGKDVELRCDPISGHTALYWYRQSLGQGLEFLIYFQGNSAPDKSGLPSDRFSAERTGGSVSTLTIQRTQQEDSAVYLCASSLEGNYGYTFGSGTRLTVV.

This clonotype was found many times. The gene calls are TRBV7-2 and TRBJ2-3, with no clear D. The CDR3 runs 12 residues. The germline V gene encodes CDR1 SGHTA and CDR2 FQGNSA. The V and J ends lost 5 bases and 1 base respectively, with 4 bases between them. CDR3 sequence: CASSPRTDTQYF. The CDR3 nucleotides are TGTGCCAGCAGCCCCCGCACAGATACGCAGTATTTT.

CDR3 DNA: TGTGCCAGCTCACCCGAGAGTAGCGGACCTTACGAGCAGTACTTC. It specifies CASSPESSGPYEQYF. The chain employs TRBV18 and TRBJ2-7; TRBD2 might be the D (6 bases). There are 15 residues in the CDR3. With 3 bases removed from V and 4 bases from J, the gap between germline ends came to 16 bases. Germline loops: CDR1 KGHSH, CDR2 LQKENI.

This clonotype was observed a handful of times. V is TRBV7-2 and J is TRBJ2-3; TRBD2 matches at 9 bases. This CDR3 is 15 amino acids long. Germline CDR1 is SGHTA and CDR2 is FQGNSA. Unmatched junction bases numbered 4, after V lost 4 bases and J lost 2 bases. CDR3 DNA: TGTGCCAGCAGCTCCCGACTAGCGGTCACAGATACGCAGTATTTT. Its translation is CASSSRLAVTDTQYF.

The rearrangement joins TRBV4-3 to TRBJ2-3; D is ambiguous. V was trimmed by 0 bases and J by 6 bases, leaving 13 bases between them. The CDR3 contains 15 residues. Germline CDR1 LGHNA, CDR2 YSLEER. The CDR3 DNA sequence: TGCGCCAGCAGCCAAGAGCCTGTACTCGGGGATACGCAGTATTTT. It codes for CASSQEPVLGDTQYF.

The chain employs TRBV18 and TRBJ1-1; no clear D. CDR1 and CDR2 (germline): KGHSH, LQKENI. CDR3 length: 14 residues. V was trimmed by 5 bases and J by 1 base, leaving 11 bases between them. CDR3 sequence: CASSIAFSNTEAFF. The CDR3 DNA sequence: TGTGCCAGCTCAATAGCGTTCTCGAACACTGAAGCTTTCTTT.

This clonotype was recorded at least ten times. The rearrangement uses TRBV12-3 or TRBV12-4 and TRBJ2-3; 7 bases agree with TRBD1. This CDR3 is 14 amino acids long. V shed 5 bases and J 4 bases; nucleotides not matched to a gene: 6. Here the CDR3 DNA reads TGTGCCAGCAGTCCACCCCAGGGGGCAGATACGCAGTATTTT. This encodes CASSPPQGADTQYF.

This clonotype turned up a few times. The genes are TRBV3-1 and TRBJ2-3; D is ambiguous. CDR1 LGHDT and CDR2 YNNKEL come from the germline V gene (reference sequence). Trimming took 1 base from V and 6 from J, leaving 5 bases between them. The CDR3 is 12 residues long. This CDR3 is CASSQVRDTQYF. CDR3 DNA sequence: TGTGCCAGCAGCCAAGTAAGGGATACGCAGTATTTT.

Concerning this clonotype itself: At one end, the junction sequence differs from germline, possibly due to a read error. This chain joins TRBV5-1 and TRBJ2-3, with 8 bases fitting TRBD1. The germline V gene has CDR1 SGHRS and CDR2 YFSETQ. CDR3 length equals 13 residues. For the CDR3, the DNA is TGCGCCAGCAGCCTTGACTCGACAGGGGCAGGGTTTTTT. Translating it yields CASSLDSTGAGFF. Full variable domain (missing parts from reference TRBV5-1 and TRBJ2-3): KAGVTQTPRYLIKTRGQQVTLSCSPISGHRSVSWYQQTPGQGLQFLFEYFSETQRNKGNFPGRFSGRQFSNSRSEMNVSTLELGDSALYLCASSLDSTGAGFFGPGTRLTVL.

The sample holds a few counts of this clonotype. The V call is TRBV30, the J call TRBJ2-5; tentative D call: TRBD1 (5 bases). The V and J ends lost 4 bases and 1 base respectively, with 10 bases between them. The CDR3 loop spans 13 amino acids. The V gene's germline CDR1 is GTSNPN and CDR2 SVGIG (reference sequence). CDR3 coding DNA: TGTGCCTGGACCTATGACAGCCAAGAGACCCAGTACTTC. This encodes CAWTYDSQETQYF.

This clonotype showed up just a few times. The chain recombines TRBV6-1 with TRBJ1-6; D not resolved. The CDR3 is 15 residues long. The V gene's germline CDR1 is MNHNS and CDR2 SASEGT. Trimming removed 2 bases from V and 10 bases from J, with 15 bases in between. In DNA, the CDR3 is TGTGCCAGCAGTGAACCTCCCGGTGGGTCATCACCCCTCCACTTT. Its translation: CASSEPPGGSSPLHF.

This clonotype was seen a few times. Written as DNA, the CDR3 is TGCAGTGCTATAAGTCTAGCGGGAAAGCAGTACTTC. This gives the protein CSAISLAGKQYF. This chain connects TRBV20-1 to TRBJ2-7, with 9 bases lining up with TRBD2. Germline CDR1 and CDR2: DFQATT and SNEGSKA (reference sequence). CDR3 length equals 12 residues. V lost 4 bases to trimming and J lost 8 bases; unmatched junction nucleotides: 6.

V usage is TRBV11-2 and J usage is TRBJ2-5; 8 nucleotides match TRBD2. CDR1 SGHAT and CDR2 FQNNGV come from the germline V gene. The CDR3 runs 16 residues. J gave up 1 base and V 0 bases, and 4 bases lay outside the gene matches. CDR3 loop: CASSLEGAGGQETQYF. The CDR3 region has the DNA TGTGCCAGCAGCTTAGAGGGGGCGGGAGGCCAAGAGACCCAGTACTTC.

The V gene is TRBV2, the J gene TRBJ2-1; D gene uncertain. The CDR3 is made up of 17 amino acids. Germline V gives CDR1 SNHLY, CDR2 FYNNEI. The V gene lost 8 bases and the J gene lost 0 bases, with 20 bases spanning the gap. The CDR3 coding sequence is TGTGCCAGCCTGGAAGAAGCAATATATAGCTCCTACAATGAGCAGTTCTTC. It is translated as CASLEEAIYSSYNEQFF.

This clonotype was seen more than once but under ten times. The chain links TRBV29-1 to TRBJ1-5; D gene ambiguous. The germline gives CDR1 SQVTM, CDR2 ANQGSEA. CDR3 length equals 15 residues. V dropped 6 bases and J dropped 7 bases, with 22 bases sitting between them. The CDR3 DNA is TGCAGCGTGCGAGAGTTGGACCCCCTCTGGCAGCCCCAGCATTTT. Translating it yields CSVRELDPLWQPQHF.

This clonotype was seen repeatedly, ten times or more. The gene calls are TRBV6-6 and TRBJ2-5; 7 bases align to TRBD1. This CDR3 contains 16 residues. Germline loops: CDR1 MNHNY, CDR2 SVGAGI (reference sequence). V gave up 2 bases and J gave up 2 bases; unmatched junction bases: 8. CDR3 region: CASSYEGASLQETQYF. DNA for the CDR3: TGTGCCAGCAGTTACGAGGGGGCAAGTCTACAAGAGACCCAGTACTTC.

This clonotype was observed a few times. Written as DNA, the CDR3 is TGTGCCAGCAGCTTGGGGACTAGCGGGAGGGGAGATACGCAGTATTTT. Encoded protein: CASSLGTSGRGDTQYF. The chain links TRBV11-3 to TRBJ2-3; 16 bases map to TRBD2. The CDR3 has 16 residues. Germline-derived CDR1 and CDR2 are SGHNT and YENEEA. The junction had 2 bases not matched to a gene; V was cut back by 3 bases and J by 5 bases. Complete variable domain (other parts from reference TRBV11-3 and TRBJ2-3): EAGVVQSPRYKIIEKKQPVAFWCNPISGHNTLYWYLQNLGQGPELLIRYENEEAVDDSQLPKDRFSAERLKGVDSTLKIQPAELGDSAVYLCASSLGTSGRGDTQYFGPGTRLTVL.

V usage is TRBV7-6 and J usage is TRBJ2-3; 8 nucleotides align to TRBD2. The CDR3 consists of 14 residues. Looked up from germline, CDR1 is SGHVS and CDR2 is FNYEAQ. V was clipped by 5 bases and J by 4 bases; unmatched bases: 5. CDR3 DNA: TGTGCCAGCAGCCCGGGACTAGAGGCAGATACGCAGTATTTT. Its translation is CASSPGLEADTQYF.

The chain uses TRBV24-1 and TRBJ1-2; TRBD1 matches at 8 bases. Germline-derived CDR1 and CDR2 are KGHDR and SFDVKD. This CDR3 contains 15 residues. J gave up 3 bases and V 2 bases, and 4 bases lay outside the gene matches. CDR3 protein: CATSDSTTGDYGYTF. CDR3 bases: TGTGCCACCAGTGATTCCACGACAGGGGACTATGGCTACACCTTC.

This clonotype appeared many times. The chain couples TRBV9 to TRBJ1-1; D not resolved. V was trimmed by 3 bases and J by 1 base, leaving 7 bases between them. The CDR3 extends over 13 amino acids. The germline V gene encodes CDR1 SGDLS and CDR2 YYNGEE. CDR3 residues: CASSADPNTEAFF. The CDR3 DNA sequence: TGTGCCAGCAGCGCCGATCCGAACACTGAAGCTTTCTTT.

The chain couples TRBV6-1 to TRBJ1-1; D perhaps matches TRBD1 (5 bases). Trimming took off 3 bases at V and 5 bases at J, with 10 bases between the two ends. Germline lookup yields CDR1 MNHNS and CDR2 SASEGT. The CDR3 totals 13 residues. For the CDR3, the DNA is TGTGCCAGCAGTGATCGCAGGGAAACTGAAGCTTTCTTT. Translating it yields CASSDRRETEAFF.

In its sample, this clonotype was seen a few times. V and J are TRBV4-3 and TRBJ2-3; 9 bases match TRBD2. This CDR3 has 21 residues. CDR1 is LGHNA, CDR2 YSLEER, per germline. Trimming removed 4 bases from V and 4 bases from J; junction bases left unmatched: 24. The DNA of the CDR3 is TGCGCCAGCAGCCTACAACCCCCGGGGAGTAGGGGGACTAGCCAGGCAGATACGCAGTATTTT. As protein: CASSLQPPGSRGTSQADTQYF.